The clone carrying this TCR beta chain was recorded a few times. Its antigen remains unidentified. Unique molecular identifiers were present on cDNA, and template switching added a universal primer site. TCRdb itself ran the 5' RACE reads through MiXCR, one entry per CDR3 protein. This sample yields around 490,000 distinct CDR3 sequences, of which around 22% are seen a single time; approximately 0.48% belongs to the top ten. The sample is drawn from a study of identical twins. Overall study results and limits: Models underestimated TCR alpha sharing (out-of-frame) in monozygotic twins. Analyses based on zero insertions could be partly confounded by invariant MAIT and iNKT cells. Fewer insertions characterized abundant cord blood beta clonotypes, whereas memory repertoires showed none.

Germline trimming cut 6 bases from V and 4 bases from J; bases unmatched to any gene: 3. Looked up from germline, CDR1 is SGHRS and CDR2 is YFSETQ. CDR3 length equals 14 residues. These same data were also listed under a study on yellow fever vaccine responses in identical twins.

The chain recombines TRBV5-1 with TRBJ2-2; 10 nucleotides agree with TRBD2. Sequenced: CD4+ T cells sorted from blood. The TCR was taken from a woman aged 18-29 years in good health. CDR3 nucleotide sequence: TGCGCCAGCAAGCGGGAGGGCGGCACCGGGGAGCTGTTTTTT. Protein: CASKREGGTGELFF.